This is a list of T cell receptor beta chains from one sample in a study of blood T cell repertoires in COVID-19. Some clones are missing from TCRdb's copy, which holds only in-frame ones; the method was immunoSEQ multiplex PCR. The profile shows around 140,000 clones, more than 70% of them singletons. Material for sequencing was peripheral blood. The receptors derive from a man aged 50 or older with acute or convalescent COVID-19. The CDR3 runs from the conserved cysteine through the conserved F or W. D genes are given only for firm matches. The size field is filled for only some rows; it gives once, few, many or a size class.

clone size,D gene,V gene,J gene,CDR3 length,CDR3 protein,CDR3 DNA
.,TRBD1,TRBV5-8,TRBJ2-1,15,CASSLLGRGLVEQFF,TGTGCCAGCAGCTTACTAGGTAGGGGGCTGGTTGAGCAGTTCTTC
.,TRBD2,TRBV28,TRBJ2-7,16,CASSPGGGSRSYEQYF,TGTGCCAGCAGTCCCGGCGGCGGGAGCAGGTCCTACGAGCAGTATTTC
once,TRBD1,TRBV27,TRBJ1-2,16,CASSGRGLFFNYGYTF,TGTGCCAGCAGTGGAAGGGGGCTCTTCTTTAACTATGGCTACACCTTC
.,.,TRBV6-6,TRBJ1-6,14,CASSYQDYNSPLHF,TGTGCCAGCAGTTATCAGGATTATAATTCACCCCTCCACTTT
.,TRBD1,TRBV24-1,TRBJ2-2,17,CATSDPSGTANTGELFF,TGTGCCACCAGTGATCCCTCCGGGACAGCGAACACCGGGGAGCTGTTTTTT
.,.,TRBV30,TRBJ2-4,16,CASRELGGAAKNIQYF,TGTGCCAGCAGAGAACTAGGAGGAGCGGCCAAAAACATTCAGTACTTC
.,.,TRBV27,TRBJ2-7,13,CASRRGGPGEQYF,TGTGCCAGCAGAAGGGGGGGGCCGGGGGAGCAGTACTTC
.,.,TRBV19,TRBJ1-2,13,CASSTTDLMGYTF,TGTGCCAGTAGTACGACAGACCTTATGGGCTACACCTTC
.,TRBD2,TRBV6-5,TRBJ2-5,15,CASFTAASGEETQYF,TGTGCCAGCTTCACGGCCGCTAGCGGGGAAGAGACCCAGTACTTC
.,.,TRBV5-6,TRBJ2-5,15,CASRRDSRGQETQYF,TGTGCCAGCAGACGGGACTCCCGAGGCCAAGAGACCCAGTACTTC
once,TRBD1,TRBV5-1,TRBJ1-2,17,CASSYGGGQGDNYGYTF,TGCGCCAGCAGCTACGGGGGAGGACAGGGCGATAACTATGGCTACACCTTC
.,TRBD1,TRBV28,TRBJ2-7,16,CASSLWRDRVTYEQYF,TGTGCCAGCAGTTTATGGAGGGACAGGGTTACGTACGAGCAGTACTTC
.,TRBD1,TRBV18,TRBJ1-1,15,CASSPLQGENTEAFF,TGTGCCAGCTCGCCGCTACAGGGGGAGAACACTGAAGCTTTCTTT
.,.,TRBV18,TRBJ2-1,19,CASSPQGHSRLGSYNEQFF,TGTGCCAGCTCACCACAGGGGCATAGTAGGTTAGGGTCCTACAATGAGCAGTTCTTC
.,TRBD1,TRBV5-1,TRBJ1-1,15,CASSSLGQGNTEAFF,TGCGCCAGCAGCTCCCTAGGACAGGGGAACACTGAAGCTTTCTTT
.,TRBD1,TRBV29-1,TRBJ1-2,14,CSVEGRGLNYGYTF,TGCAGCGTTGAAGGCAGGGGGCTGAACTATGGCTACACCTTC
.,TRBD2,TRBV3-1/TRBV3-2,TRBJ2-1,17,CASSYIAGGPGFDEQFF,TGTGCCAGCAGTTACATAGCGGGAGGGCCTGGGTTTGATGAGCAGTTCTTC
.,.,TRBV5-5,TRBJ1-2,17,CASSPAGGGQISKGYTF,TGTGCCAGCAGCCCCGCAGGCGGAGGCCAGATCTCTAAAGGCTACACCTTC
.,TRBD2,TRBV14,TRBJ2-1,16,CASSVSWRGGPDEQFF,TGTGCCAGCAGTGTATCATGGCGGGGGGGCCCCGATGAGCAGTTCTTC
.,TRBD2,TRBV5-1,TRBJ2-7,14,CASSLTGGALEQYF,TGCGCCAGCAGCTTGACCGGGGGGGCATTAGAGCAGTACTTC
.,TRBD1,TRBV6-5,TRBJ1-2,14,CASRSGGAGYGYTF,TGTGCCAGCAGGTCAGGGGGCGCGGGCTATGGCTACACCTTC
.,.,TRBV5-1,TRBJ1-4,16,CASSLIPGEMNEKLFF,TGCGCCAGCAGCTTGATCCCCGGGGAAATGAATGAAAAACTGTTTTTT
.,TRBD1,TRBV5-1,TRBJ1-6,15,CASSVDRVSGSPLHF,TGCGCCAGCAGCGTGGACAGGGTTAGTGGTTCACCCCTCCACTTT
once,TRBD1,TRBV10-3,TRBJ1-4,15,CAIGRGTGENEKLFF,TGTGCCATCGGAAGGGGGACAGGCGAGAATGAAAAACTGTTTTTT
.,.,TRBV10-3,TRBJ1-2,14,CAISESGANYGYTF,TGTGCCATCAGTGAGTCCGGGGCTAACTATGGCTACACCTTC
once,.,TRBV7-9,TRBJ1-4,11,CASSLYEKLFF,TGTGCCAGCAGCCTTTATGAAAAACTGTTTTTT
.,TRBD1,TRBV28,TRBJ2-6,16,CASSLSTGAGANVLTF,TGTGCCAGCAGTTTAAGCACAGGGGCTGGGGCCAACGTCCTGACTTTC
.,TRBD1,TRBV6-5,TRBJ2-2,14,CASRQTGAGRELFF,TGTGCCAGCAGGCAGACAGGGGCCGGGAGGGAGCTGTTTTTT